Sequencing of this T cell receptor beta chain was carried out in a study of blood T cell repertoires in COVID-19. Study context: Samples taken during acute and convalescent COVID-19 were collected in the United States, Italy and Spain. T cells, B-cell-depleted T cells, or PBMCs provided the cDNA or gDNA that served as material.

Looked up from germline, CDR1 is SGHTA and CDR2 is FQGTGA. V trimming: 1 base; J trimming: 0 bases; junction bases outside the gene matches: 8. The CDR3 is made up of 18 amino acids. Adults between roughly 18 and 95 years of age took part from fewer than 30 US areas. Per the authors' pipeline: Cell counts per sample came from amplifying reference gene primers. The assay was immunoSEQ multiplex PCR, and TCRdb's table has in-frame clones only and misses some. V, J and clone size derive from that table, while D and trimming were established from the DNA sequence. The sample yields around 220,000 clones, just over 90% seen once.

This sequence joins TRBV7-3 and TRBJ1-3; TRBD1 agrees at 8 bases. The sample taken for sequencing was PBMCs or T cells enriched from blood (not recorded which). The TCR comes from a woman younger than 35 who had recovered from COVID-19. The CDR3 sequence is CASSLNPQGASSGNTIYF. CDR3 bases: TGTGCCAGCAGCTTAAACCCGCAGGGGGCCAGCTCTGGAAACACCATATATTTT.